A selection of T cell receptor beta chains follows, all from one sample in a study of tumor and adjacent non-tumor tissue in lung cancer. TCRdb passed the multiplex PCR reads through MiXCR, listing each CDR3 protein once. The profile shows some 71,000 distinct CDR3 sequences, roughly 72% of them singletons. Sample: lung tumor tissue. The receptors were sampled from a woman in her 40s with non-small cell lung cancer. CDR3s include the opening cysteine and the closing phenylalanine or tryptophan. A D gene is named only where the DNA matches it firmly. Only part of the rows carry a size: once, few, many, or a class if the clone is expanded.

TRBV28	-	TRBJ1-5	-	CASMAILSNQPQHF	TGTGCCAGCATGGCAATTCTGAGCAATCAGCCCCAGCATTTT
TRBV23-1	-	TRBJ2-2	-	CASSQSRQTTGELYF	TGCGCCAGCAGTCAATCGCGACAGACGACCGGGGAGCTGTATTTT
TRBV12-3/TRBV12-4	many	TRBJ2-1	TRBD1	CASRPGQGGLSSYNEQFF	TGTGCCAGCAGACCGGGACAGGGGGGGTTAAGCTCCTACAATGAGCAGTTCTTC
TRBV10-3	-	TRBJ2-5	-	CAISESACVDTQYF	TGTGCCATCAGTGAGTCTGCTTGCGTAGATACCCAGTACTTC
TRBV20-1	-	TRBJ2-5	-	CSANGNEEAQYF	TGCAGTGCTAACGGGAATGAAGAGGCCCAGTACTTC
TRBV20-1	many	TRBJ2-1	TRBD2	CSARDLGRGISNEQFF	TGCAGTGCTAGAGATCTGGGGCGGGGGATAAGCAATGAGCAGTTCTTC
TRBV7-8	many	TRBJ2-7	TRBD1	CASGQTGDSSYEQYF	TGTGCCAGCGGGCAGACTGGGGACAGTTCCTACGAGCAGTACTTC
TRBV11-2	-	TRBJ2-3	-	CVSSRTGTDTTQYF	TGTGTCAGCAGCCGCACGGGCACGGACACTACGCAGTACTTT
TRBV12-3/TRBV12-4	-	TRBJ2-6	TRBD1	CVSSLGTGVSGVNVLTF	TGTGTCAGCAGCCTCGGGACAGGGGTATCCGGGGTCAACGTCCTGACTTTC
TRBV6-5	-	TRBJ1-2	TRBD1	CAISRDRGKGYTF	TGTGCCATCAGTCGGGACAGAGGGAAAGGCTACACCTTC
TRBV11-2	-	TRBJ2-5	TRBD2	CASSLGNSGGLQEAQYF	TGTGCCAGCAGCTTAGGTAATAGCGGGGGCCTGCAAGAGGCCCAGTACTTC
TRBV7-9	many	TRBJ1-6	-	CASSADSRNSPLHF	TGTGCCAGCAGCGCGGACAGCCGTAATTCACCCCTCCACTTT
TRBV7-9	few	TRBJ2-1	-	CASSRTAYSCNEQFF	TGTGCCAGCAGCCGGACAGCCTACTCCTGCAATGAGCAGTTCTTC
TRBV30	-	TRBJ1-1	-	CVWSPTRGTETFF	TGTGTCTGGAGCCCCACTCGGGGAACTGAAACTTTCTTT
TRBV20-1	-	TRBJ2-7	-	CNASDEGGLHEQYF	TGCAATGCTAGCGATGAGGGGGGGCTCCATGAGCAGTACTTC
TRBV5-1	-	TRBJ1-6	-	CASSLDAGDNSPLYF	TGCGCCAGCAGCTTGGACGCAGGGGATAATTCACCCCTCTACTTT
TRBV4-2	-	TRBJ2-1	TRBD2	CSSSQGTSGDINEQFF	TGTAGCAGCAGCCAAGGGACTAGCGGGGATATAAATGAGCAGTTCTTC
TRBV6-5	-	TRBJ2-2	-	CASSYTTVGELFF	TGTGCCAGCAGTTACACAACAGTCGGGGAGTTGTTTTTT
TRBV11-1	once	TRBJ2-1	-	CTSSLRVPPTGDNDQFF	TGTACGAGCAGCTTAAGAGTCCCACCGACAGGAGACAATGATCAGTTCTTC
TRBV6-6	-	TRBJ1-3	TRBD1	CARSPRQGLSGNTIYF	TGTGCCAGGAGTCCCCGACAGGGTCTATCTGGTAACACCATATATTTT
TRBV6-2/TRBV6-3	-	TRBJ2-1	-	CASSSYGNEQLF	TGTGCCAGCAGCAGCTATGGTAATGAGCAGCTCTTC
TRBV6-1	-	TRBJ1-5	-	CASNEDDRSNQPQHF	TGTGCCAGCAATGAAGATGACCGTAGCAATCAGCCCCAGCATTTT
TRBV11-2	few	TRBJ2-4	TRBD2	CTSSPLTSGRDNIQYF	TGTACCAGTAGCCCTCTGACTAGCGGGAGGGATAACATTCAGTACTTC
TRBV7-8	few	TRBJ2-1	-	CASSLPLTGYFYNEQFF	TGTGCCAGCAGCCTTCCTTTGACAGGTTATTTTTACAATGAGCAGTTCTTC
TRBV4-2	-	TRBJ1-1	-	CASSQSRTSGTEAFF	TGTGCCAGCAGCCAGTCACGGACTTCGGGCACTGAGGCTTTCTTT
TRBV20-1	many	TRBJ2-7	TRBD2	CSARSGGSRFGEQYF	TGCAGTGCTAGATCGGGCGGGAGTAGGTTCGGCGAGCAGTACTTC
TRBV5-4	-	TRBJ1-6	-	CASSPGLGISPLHF	TGTGCCAGCAGCCCCGGTTTGGGGATCTCACCCCTCCACTTT
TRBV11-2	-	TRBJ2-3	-	CASDLSDWQNF	TGTGCCAGCGACTTATCTGACTGGCAGAATTTT
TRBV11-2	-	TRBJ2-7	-	CASSLDPKRSYEQYF	TGTGCCAGCAGCTTAGATCCCAAGAGGTCCTATGAGCAGTATTTC
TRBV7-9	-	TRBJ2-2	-	CASNLRGMNTGELFF	TGTGCCAGCAACTTAAGGGGTATGAACACCGGGGAGCTGTTTTTT
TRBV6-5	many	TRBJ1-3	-	CASSYSQGPSGNTTYF	TGTGCCAGCAGTTACTCTCAGGGTCCCTCTGGAAACACCACATATTTT
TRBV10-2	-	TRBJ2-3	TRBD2	CASRLTPSGLSYTQYF	TGCGCCAGCAGATTAACGCCTAGCGGCCTCTCATATACGCAGTATTTT